This T cell receptor beta chain originates from a study of technical replicates of blood from a handful of donors. Assay used: immunoSEQ multiplex PCR; TCRdb lists only in-frame clones, some missing. The table shows about 56,000 clones, with nearly 95% occurring only once. The sequenced material came from PBMCs. The receptor was derived from a human donor in good health. Some clones in this sample may be carry-over from other donors' samples.

CDR3 protein: CASSFDQGAQPQHF. CDR3 bases: TGTGCCAGCAGCTTCGATCAGGGGGCTCAGCCCCAGCATTTT. This chain joins TRBV7-9 and TRBJ1-5; TRBD1 matches at 8 bases. Germline values: CDR1 SEHNR, CDR2 FQNEAQ (reference sequence). Trimming at V came to 3 bases and at J to 6 bases, leaving 4 bases not matched to a gene. This CDR3 spans 14 amino acids.